This T cell receptor (beta chain) was found in a study of blood T cell repertoires in COVID-19. At the level of the study: Acute and convalescent COVID-19 samples came from the United States, Italy and Spain. Nucleic acid was either cDNA or gDNA, and it came from T cells, B-cell-depleted T cells, or PBMCs.

The V gene's germline CDR1 is MDHEN and CDR2 SYDVKM. The length of the CDR3 is 15 residues. Trimming at V came to 7 bases and at J to 0 bases, leaving 8 bases not matched to a gene. Authors' processing steps: Amplification from reference gene primers served as the basis for estimated nucleated cell counts. TCRdb keeps only in-frame clones here, not all; method: immunoSEQ multiplex PCR. That table is the source of V, J and clone size, and D and trimming were worked out from the DNA. Here the sample spans about 130,000 clones, around 86% being singletons. The rearrangement joins TRBV28 to TRBJ1-2, with 7 bases fitting TRBD1. Sequenced material: peripheral blood. The TCR was taken from a man aged 60 to 69 with acute or convalescent COVID-19. The CDR3 loop is CASIRQGLANYGYTF. Written as DNA, the CDR3 is TGTGCCAGCATCCGACAGGGACTAGCTAACTATGGCTACACCTTC.